This entry lists 26 T cell receptor beta chains sequenced from one sample in a study of blood T cell repertoires in COVID-19 (dated by TCRdb to the early 2020s). The method was the immunoSEQ multiplex PCR assay. Here the immuneACCESS table is served through TCRdb, limited to in-frame sequences with V and J called. Missing clones are a known gap in these copies; in checked studies unresolved V genes cover under half, and the rest lacks a known reason. The sample yields about 240,000 clones; 82% were counted once. 9.5% to 15% of the sample is in the top ten clones. The sequencing sample was made of peripheral blood. These receptors were taken from a woman aged 55-75 years with active or convalescent COVID-19.

This chain connects TRBV10-2 to TRBJ2-2; 8 nucleotides align to TRBD2. The germline gives CDR1 WSHSY, CDR2 SAAADI. This CDR3 is built from 14 residues. V trimming: 8 bases; J trimming: 5 bases; junction bases outside the gene matches: 7. The chain's CDR3 is CASFPAGGTGELFF. In nucleotides, the CDR3 is TGCGCCAGCTTCCCCGCGGGGGGAACCGGGGAGCTGTTTTTT.

V gene TRBV6-5 combines with J gene TRBJ2-7; 7 bases align to TRBD1. Germline CDR1 is MNHEY and CDR2 is SVGAGI. There are 14 residues in the CDR3. V trimming: 7 bases; J trimming: 5 bases; junction bases outside the gene matches: 11. CDR3 sequence: CASTFNNRGHEQYF. CDR3 nucleotides: TGTGCCAGCACTTTTAACAACAGGGGTCACGAGCAGTACTTC.

The V gene is TRBV2, the J gene TRBJ2-1; D is unclear. The germline V gene has CDR1 SNHLY and CDR2 FYNNEI. The V end lost 5 bases, the J end lost 6 bases, and 11 bases lay between the germline ends. The CDR3 has 13 amino acids. Here the CDR3 reads CASSRLNGNEQFF. CDR3 sequence (DNA): TGTGCCAGCAGTAGACTGAACGGCAATGAGCAGTTCTTC.

The CDR3 reads CASSRDRAYEQYF. The CDR3 DNA reads as TGTGCCAGCAGTCGGGACAGGGCCTACGAGCAGTACTTC. The gene calls are TRBV2 and TRBJ2-7, with TRBD1 matching over 9 bases. Per germline, CDR1 SNHLY and CDR2 FYNNEI. The CDR3 has 13 residues. V lost 5 bases and J lost 2; bases outside the gene matches: 1.

This clone came up once. The rearrangement links TRBV5-1 to TRBJ2-3; D is unclear. V was pared by 0 bases and J by 0 bases, with 8 bases between. The CDR3 is made up of 15 amino acids. Looked up from germline, CDR1 is SGHRS and CDR2 is YFSETQ. CDR3 sequence reads: CASSLGGDSTDTQYF. As DNA, the CDR3 is TGCGCCAGCAGCTTGGGAGGAGATAGCACAGATACGCAGTATTTT.

The chain recombines TRBV23-1 with TRBJ1-3, with a weak D call TRBD1 (5 bases). TRBV23-1 belongs to the ORF category, with a function that is uncertain. The V end was cut by 2 bases, the J end by 0 bases, with 11 bases between. The CDR3 has 16 amino acids. The DNA of the CDR3 is TGCGCCAGCAGTCAAATGGGGCCACGCTCTGGAAACACCATATATTTT. This codes for CASSQMGPRSGNTIYF.

The J gene is TRBJ1-2, the V gene TRBV14; tentative D call: TRBD1 (6 bases). V was pared by 4 bases and J by 6 bases, with 15 bases between. CDR1 is SGHDN and CDR2 is FVKESK in the germline V gene. The CDR3 spans 14 residues. The CDR3 region is CASSLRDTMHGYTF. The CDR3 bases are TGTGCCAGCAGCCTCCGGGACACTATGCATGGCTACACCTTC.

The table lists this clone with a few counts. The CDR3 sequence: CASTHGSRQFF. The CDR3 DNA is TGTGCCAGCACCCACGGGAGTCGGCAGTTCTTC. V is TRBV12-3 or TRBV12-4 and J is TRBJ2-1; D may be TRBD2 (6 bases). Trimming left V 7 bases short and J 12 bases short, with 13 bases between. This CDR3 is built from 11 residues.

Comment on this clone: A read error may account for a junction end that differs from germline. The chain employs TRBV7-7 and TRBJ2-2; unclear D gene. The CDR3 contains 15 residues. CDR1 and CDR2 (germline): SSHAT, FNYEAQ (reference sequence). The CDR3 region has the DNA TGTGCTAGCAGCTTAACAGAGACGAACACCGGGGAGCTGTTTTTT. It translates to CASSLTETNTGELFF.

The gene calls are TRBV5-5 and TRBJ1-2, with TRBD1 matching 7 bases. This CDR3 comprises 13 residues. Trimming cost V 4 bases and J 5 bases; bases outside gene matches: 5. Per germline, CDR1 SGHKS and CDR2 YYEKEE (reference sequence). In nucleotides, the CDR3 is TGTGCCAGCAGCGTCACGGGACAGTATGGCTACACCTTC. The encoded protein is CASSVTGQYGYTF.

This chain connects TRBV12-3 or TRBV12-4 to TRBJ1-5, with D uncertain. The ends were cut back, 4 bases at V and 6 bases at J, with 10 bases in the middle. CDR3 length: 13 amino acids. CDR3 in amino acids: CASSSSILQPQHF. The CDR3 DNA sequence: TGTGCCAGCAGTTCGAGCATACTTCAGCCCCAGCATTTT.

The V call is TRBV7-2, the J call TRBJ1-5; D is unresolved. Per germline, CDR1 SGHTA and CDR2 FQGNSA. The V end was cut by 3 bases, the J end by 5 bases, with 11 bases between. The CDR3 runs to 14 residues. This chain's CDR3 is CASSFESRHQPQHF. CDR3 DNA sequence: TGTGCCAGCAGCTTTGAGAGCCGCCATCAGCCCCAGCATTTT.

The V call is TRBV6-6, the J call TRBJ2-1, with 8 bases fitting TRBD1. CDR1 is MNHNY, CDR2 SVGAGI, per germline (reference sequence). This CDR3 spans 15 amino acids. The V segment lost 0 bases and the J segment 3 bases; nucleotides outside the gene matches: 1. The CDR3 DNA reads as TGTGCCAGCAGTTACTCGACAGGGGACTACAATGAGCAGTTCTTC. Protein product: CASSYSTGDYNEQFF.

The chain combines TRBV18 with TRBJ2-1, with 9 bases lining up with TRBD1. The CDR3 is 14 amino acids. CDR1 KGHSH and CDR2 LQKENI come from the germline V gene. The ends lost 4 bases at V and 5 bases at J; junction bases unmatched: 3. CDR3 nucleotides: TGTGCCAGCTCACGTGGGACAGGGAACAATGAGCAGTTCTTC. Amino acids: CASSRGTGNNEQFF.

The table lists this clone with a count of one. The chain uses TRBV6-5 and TRBJ1-1; D unresolved. V was cut by 6 bases and J by 6 bases, with 14 bases left in between. The germline V gene encodes CDR1 MNHEY and CDR2 SVGAGI. CDR3 length: 13 residues. In DNA form, the CDR3 reads TGTGCCAGCAGAGAGGTGTTAGAGGCTGAAGCTTTCTTT. It translates to CASREVLEAEAFF.

V usage is TRBV6-6 and J usage is TRBJ1-6; D ambiguous. CDR1 is MNHNY and CDR2 is SVGAGI in the germline V gene (reference sequence). With 2 bases removed from V and 3 bases from J, the gap between germline ends came to 8 bases. This CDR3 has 15 amino acids. CDR3 sequence (DNA): TGTGCCAGCAGTTACGGGAGCAGCTATAATTCACCCCTCCACTTT. As protein: CASSYGSSYNSPLHF.

The chain joins TRBV5-8 to TRBJ2-7; possible D gene TRBD1, 6 bases. CDR3 length: 13 residues. Germline V gene sequence: CDR1 SGHTS, CDR2 YDEGEE. V was shortened by 4 bases and J by 3 bases, with 11 bases between the two germline ends. CDR3 sequence: CASSKGHYYEQYF. As DNA, the CDR3 is TGTGCCAGCAGCAAGGGACATTACTACGAGCAGTACTTC.

V usage is TRBV30 and J usage is TRBJ2-3; 16 bases align to TRBD2. The germline gives CDR1 GTSNPN, CDR2 SVGIG (reference sequence). The CDR3 contains 18 residues. V shed 2 bases and J 7 bases; nucleotides not matched to a gene: 12. The CDR3 region is CAWSPHRGLAGGLNTQYF. As DNA, the CDR3 is TGTGCCTGGAGTCCCCATCGGGGACTAGCGGGGGGGCTAAATACGCAGTATTTT.

Here the CDR3 reads CASSDFQNYGYTF. CDR3 nucleotide sequence: TGTGCCAGCAGTGATTTCCAGAACTATGGCTACACCTTC. This chain uses TRBV6-1 with TRBJ1-2, with D unclear. Between the trimmed V and J ends, which lost 3 bases and 2 bases, there was a span of 7 bases. Germline V gene data show CDR1 as MNHNS and CDR2 as SASEGT. The CDR3 is 13 residues long.

The chain has TRBV5-1 and TRBJ2-3, with 8 bases aligning to TRBD2. The CDR3 is made up of 15 amino acids. Germline V CDR1 and CDR2: SGHRS, YFSETQ. V shed 9 bases, J shed 3 bases, and the junction held 12 bases outside the gene matches. The CDR3: CATGITGGRTDTQYF. CDR3 DNA: TGCGCCACCGGTATTACGGGGGGGCGAACAGATACGCAGTATTTT.

Here the CDR3 DNA reads TGCGCCAGCAGCATTCAAGGGACAGGGGGGTTAGACGAGCAGTACTTC. Amino acids: CASSIQGTGGLDEQYF. V is TRBV4-1 and J is TRBJ2-7, with TRBD1 matching 11 bases. V gave up 5 bases and J gave up 5 bases; unmatched junction bases: 11. CDR1 and CDR2 from the germline V gene are MGHRA and YSYEKL. The CDR3 extends over 16 amino acids.

The chain joins TRBV6-5 to TRBJ2-1; 10 nucleotides match TRBD2. The CDR3 totals 16 residues. Losses at the gene ends were 4 bases for V and 2 bases for J; bases not matched to a gene: 5. Germline values: CDR1 MNHEY, CDR2 SVGAGI. Here the CDR3 reads CASSLLAGGPYNEQFF. Written as DNA, the CDR3 is TGTGCCAGCAGTTTATTAGCGGGGGGTCCCTACAATGAGCAGTTCTTC.

The chain uses TRBV3-1 (or the pseudogene TRBV3-2) and TRBJ2-3; D is ambiguous. CDR1 and CDR2 from the germline V gene are LGHDT and YNNKEL (reference sequence). V was cut by 1 base and J by 5 bases, with 10 bases left in between. The CDR3 is made up of 14 amino acids. The DNA for the CDR3 is TGTGCCAGCAGCCAAGCCAATAGCCGAGATACGCAGTATTTT. It codes for CASSQANSRDTQYF.

The gene calls are TRBV5-1 and TRBJ2-7; weak D call: TRBD1 (5 bases). The germline V gene has CDR1 SGHRS and CDR2 YFSETQ. The CDR3 length is 14 residues. V was clipped by 4 bases and J by 2 bases, with 13 bases between them. The CDR3 is CASSHRLRAYEQYF. CDR3 bases: TGCGCCAGCAGCCACAGGCTCCGGGCCTACGAGCAGTACTTC. The complete variable domain, with remaining parts taken from reference TRBV5-1 and TRBJ2-7, reads KAGVTQTPRYLIKTRGQQVTLSCSPISGHRSVSWYQQTPGQGLQFLFEYFSETQRNKGNFPGRFSGRQFSNSRSEMNVSTLELGDSALYLCASSHRLRAYEQYFGPGTRLTVT.

The J gene is TRBJ1-1, the V gene TRBV10-2; D gene uncertain. V gave up 3 bases and J gave up 0 bases, with 14 bases separating them. There are 16 residues in the CDR3. The germline V gene has CDR1 WSHSY and CDR2 SAAADI. The CDR3 protein is CASSELNRGMNTEAFF. As DNA, the CDR3 is TGCGCCAGCAGTGAATTAAATCGGGGTATGAACACTGAAGCTTTCTTT.

This clone has just one count. In nucleotides, the CDR3 is TGTGCCAGCAGCTTAGGGACAGGGCTTAATCAGCCCCAGCATTTT. This gives the protein CASSLGTGLNQPQHF. This chain joins TRBV7-9 and TRBJ1-5; 8 nucleotides agree with TRBD1. Trimming cost V 1 base and J 4 bases; bases outside gene matches: 3. The germline V gene encodes CDR1 SEHNR and CDR2 FQNEAQ (reference sequence). The CDR3 length is 15 residues.